Listed below are T cell receptor beta chains from one sample, sequenced in a study of shared clonotypes between healthy human individuals. Profiling relied on immunoSEQ multiplex PCR, and the TCRdb table lists in-frame clones only, not all of them. The data hold under 2.5 million clones, with 85% to 95% observed a single time. Specimen: naive CD4+ T cells from PBMCs. These receptors were obtained from a man aged 18-30 years in good health. Some clones in this sample may be carry-over from other donors' samples. CDR3s include the opening cysteine and the closing phenylalanine or tryptophan. A D gene is named only where the DNA matches it firmly. Some rows have no size entry. The others give once, few or many, or a class for an expanded clone.

>TRBV9|16|TRBJ2-7|once|TRBD2
TGTGCCAGCAGCCCAGCCACTAGCGCGAGTTCCTACGAGCAGTACTTC
CASSPATSASSYEQYF
>TRBV13|14|TRBJ2-7|NA|NA
TGTGCCAGCAGCTCGACGGGACGGGCCTACGAGCAGTACTTC
CASSSTGRAYEQYF
>TRBV7-2|14|TRBJ2-7|NA|NA
TGTGCCAGCAGACTCGGGGGACCCACCTACGAGCAGTACTTC
CASRLGGPTYEQYF
>TRBV18|14|TRBJ2-1|NA|NA
TGTGCCAGCTCTAGGGTAGCGGTCAACAATGAGCAGTTCTTC
CASSRVAVNNEQFF
>TRBV5-4|16|TRBJ2-1|NA|TRBD2
TGTGCCAGCAGCACGGGACTAGCGGGATCCTACAATGAGCAGTTCTTC
CASSTGLAGSYNEQFF
>TRBV18|14|TRBJ2-1|once|TRBD1
TGTGCCAGCTCACCCCCGGACAGGGGCCATGAGCAGTTCTTC
CASSPPDRGHEQFF
>TRBV29-1|12|TRBJ2-7|NA|NA
TGCAGCGTTGACTCAGGTGAGGACGAGCAGTACTTC
CSVDSGEDEQYF
>TRBV28|14|TRBJ1-2|NA|NA
TGTGCCAGCAGTCCGCTTCGGGGAGTTAATGGCTACACCTTC
CASSPLRGVNGYTF
>TRBV7-6|16|TRBJ1-3|NA|NA
TGTGCCAGCAGCTTACAGGGAGGGGACTCTGGAAACACCATATATTTT
CASSLQGGDSGNTIYF
>TRBV18|16|TRBJ2-2|NA|TRBD1
TGTGCCAGCTCACCAGGGACAGGCCCCCACACCGGGGAGCTGTTTTTT
CASSPGTGPHTGELFF
>TRBV7-2|15|TRBJ1-2|NA|NA
TGTGCCAGCAGCTTAGTAGCCCCAGACTTCTTTGGCTACACCTTC
CASSLVAPDFFGYTF
>TRBV28|13|TRBJ1-2|NA|NA
TGTGCCAGCAGTTCCACAGGGCGCTTTGGCTACACCTTC
CASSSTGRFGYTF
>TRBV2|17|TRBJ2-1|once|TRBD2
TGTGCCAGCAGTGAACGGACTAGCGGGAGGGTGAACAATGAGCAGTTCTTC
CASSERTSGRVNNEQFF
>TRBV9|14|TRBJ2-1|NA|NA
TGTGCCAGCAGCGTAGTTGGGGCTTCGGATGAGCAGTTCTTC
CASSVVGASDEQFF
>TRBV6-1|16|TRBJ2-1|NA|TRBD2
TGTGCCAGCAGTGACCCTAGCGGGAGGGGGTACAATGAGCAGTTCTTC
CASSDPSGRGYNEQFF
>TRBV28|15|TRBJ1-5|NA|TRBD1
TGTGCCAGCAGCTCCGGGACAGGGACCGGTCAGCCCCAGCATTTT
CASSSGTGTGQPQHF
>TRBV20-1|11|TRBJ2-7|NA|TRBD2
TGCAGTGCCCGCGGGGGTAGGGAGCAGTACTTC
CSARGGREQYF
>TRBV28|11|TRBJ1-5|NA|NA
TGTGCCAGCTCCACTAATCAGCCCCAGCATTTT
CASSTNQPQHF
>TRBV11-2|14|TRBJ1-1|NA|NA
TGTGCCAGCAGCTTAGACAGGGTCAACACTGAAGCTTTCTTT
CASSLDRVNTEAFF
>TRBV28|14|TRBJ1-5|NA|NA
TGTGCCAGCAGACCTCTCACCGTGGCGAAGCCCCAGCATTTT
CASRPLTVAKPQHF
>TRBV15|16|TRBJ2-2|NA|NA
TGTGCCACCAGCAGAGAACCGACACTGGCCGCCGGGGAGCTGTTTTTT
CATSREPTLAAGELFF
>TRBV5-4|16|TRBJ2-5|NA|TRBD2
TGTGCCAGCAGCTCCGGGACTAGCGGGAGCGTGGAGACCCAGTACTTC
CASSSGTSGSVETQYF
>TRBV29-1|12|TRBJ1-2|NA|TRBD1
TGCAGCGTTGAGAGACAGGGGGCCGGCTACACCTTC
CSVERQGAGYTF
>TRBV4-1|14|TRBJ2-3|NA|NA
TGCGCCAGCAGCCAACCGGGAGGCACAGATACGCAGTATTTT
CASSQPGGTDTQYF
>TRBV6-1|12|TRBJ2-3|NA|NA
TGTGCCAGCAGTGAGGGGGGAAATACGCAGTATTTT
CASSEGGNTQYF
>TRBV5-6|11|TRBJ2-1|NA|NA
TGTGCCAGCAGTCGAGGGGTTGAGCAGTTCTTC
CASSRGVEQFF
>TRBV6-1|13|TRBJ2-5|NA|NA
TGTGCCAGCAGGGTGACAGTCCAAGAGACCCAGTACTTC
CASRVTVQETQYF
>TRBV5-1|14|TRBJ2-5|NA|NA
TGCGCCAGCAGCTTGGCCGGTGCAGAAGAGACCCAGTACTTC
CASSLAGAEETQYF
>TRBV30|16|TRBJ2-2|NA|TRBD1
TGTGCCTGGAGTGTACCCAGGGGGACGGACACCGGGGAGCTGTTTTTT
CAWSVPRGTDTGELFF
>TRBV7-2|14|TRBJ1-5|NA|TRBD1
TGTGCCAGCAGCTCCGACAGGGGGAATCAGCCCCAGCATTTT
CASSSDRGNQPQHF